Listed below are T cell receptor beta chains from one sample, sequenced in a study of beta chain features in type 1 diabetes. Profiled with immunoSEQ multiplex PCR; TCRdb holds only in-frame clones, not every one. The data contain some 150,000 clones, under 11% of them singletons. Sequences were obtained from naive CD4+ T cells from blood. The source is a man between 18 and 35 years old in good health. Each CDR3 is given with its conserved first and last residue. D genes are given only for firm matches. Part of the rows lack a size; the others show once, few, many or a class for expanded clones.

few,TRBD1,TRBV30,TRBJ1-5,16,TGTGCCTGGAGTGTACGGGGACAGGTTAGCAATCAGCCCCAGCATTTT,CAWSVRGQVSNQPQHF
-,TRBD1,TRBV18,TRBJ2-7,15,TGTGCCAGCTCGTCGGGACAGGGGGGCACCTACGAGCAGTACTTC,CASSSGQGGTYEQYF
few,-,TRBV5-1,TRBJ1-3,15,TGCGCCAGCAGCGACGACAGCGCCGGGGGAAACACCATATATTTT,CASSDDSAGGNTIYF
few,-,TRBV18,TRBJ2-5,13,TGTGCCAGCTCACCGACAGGAGCCGAGACCCAGTACTTC,CASSPTGAETQYF
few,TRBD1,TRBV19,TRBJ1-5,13,TGTGCCAGTAGTTATCAGGGGGGCCAGCCCCAGCATTTT,CASSYQGGQPQHF
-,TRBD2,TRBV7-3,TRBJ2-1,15,TGTGCCAGCAGCTTAGCGGGGGACTCCTACAATGAGCAGTTCTTC,CASSLAGDSYNEQFF
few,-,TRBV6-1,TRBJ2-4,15,TGTGCCAGCAGTGGCGCTCTTATAGCCAAAAACATTCAGTACTTC,CASSGALIAKNIQYF
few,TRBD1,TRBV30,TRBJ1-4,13,TGTGCCTGGAGGAGACAGGGGACGGAAAAACTGTTTTTT,CAWRRQGTEKLFF
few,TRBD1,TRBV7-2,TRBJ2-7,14,TGTGCCAGCAGTCCGGACAGGGGAAGACACGAGCAGTACTTC,CASSPDRGRHEQYF
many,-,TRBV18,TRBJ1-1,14,TGTGCCAGCTCACCGTCGGGAGGCGGCACTGAAGCTTTCTTT,CASSPSGGGTEAFF
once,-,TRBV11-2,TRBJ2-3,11,TGTGCCAGCAGTGGGGCTTTCCAGGGGTATTTT,CASSGAFQGYF
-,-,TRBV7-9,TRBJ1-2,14,TGTGCCAGCAGCTTAGAAGGGGGTCGAGGTGGCTACACCTTC,CASSLEGGRGGYTF
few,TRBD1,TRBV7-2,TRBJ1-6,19,TGTGCCAGCAGCCACAAGCCCTTAACAGGGGGCCTCGGTAATTCACCCCTCCACTTT,CASSHKPLTGGLGNSPLHF
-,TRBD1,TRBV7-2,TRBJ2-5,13,TGTGCCAGCAGCACCGACAGGGCGAAGACCCAGTACTTC,CASSTDRAKTQYF
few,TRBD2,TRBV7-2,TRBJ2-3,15,TGTGCCAGCAGCTTCGGACTAGCGGGGGTAGATACGCAGTATTTT,CASSFGLAGVDTQYF
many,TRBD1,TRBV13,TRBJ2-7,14,TGTGCCAGCAGCTTAAGACAGGGCGCCTACGAGCAGTACTTC,CASSLRQGAYEQYF
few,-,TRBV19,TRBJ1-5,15,TGTGCCAGTAGTATTCTGGGCAGCAGCAATCAGCCCCAGCATTTT,CASSILGSSNQPQHF
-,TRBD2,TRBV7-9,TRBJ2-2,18,TGTGCCAGCAGCTCTGGACTAGCGGGGGGTGCGAACACCGGGGAGCTGTTTTTT,CASSSGLAGGANTGELFF
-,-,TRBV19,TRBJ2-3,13,TGTGCCAGTAGCGGACAGAGCACAGATACGCAGTATTTT,CASSGQSTDTQYF
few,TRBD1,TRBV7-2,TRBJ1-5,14,TGTGCCAGCAGTCCGACAGGGGGCAATCAGCCCCAGCATTTT,CASSPTGGNQPQHF
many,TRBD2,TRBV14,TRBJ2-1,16,TGTGCCAGCAGCCAACCGAGTCCGGGACTATACAATGAGCAGTTCTTC,CASSQPSPGLYNEQFF
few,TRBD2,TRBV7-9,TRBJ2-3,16,TGTGCCAGCAGCTTAATAGCGGGGGGGCGCACAGATACGCAGTATTTT,CASSLIAGGRTDTQYF
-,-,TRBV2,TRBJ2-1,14,TGTGCCAGCAGGGCACAGAAAGATAACAATGAGCAGTTCTTC,CASRAQKDNNEQFF
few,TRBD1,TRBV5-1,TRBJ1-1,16,TGCGCCAGCAGCACGGGGACAGGGAGGATGAACACTGAAGCTTTCTTT,CASSTGTGRMNTEAFF